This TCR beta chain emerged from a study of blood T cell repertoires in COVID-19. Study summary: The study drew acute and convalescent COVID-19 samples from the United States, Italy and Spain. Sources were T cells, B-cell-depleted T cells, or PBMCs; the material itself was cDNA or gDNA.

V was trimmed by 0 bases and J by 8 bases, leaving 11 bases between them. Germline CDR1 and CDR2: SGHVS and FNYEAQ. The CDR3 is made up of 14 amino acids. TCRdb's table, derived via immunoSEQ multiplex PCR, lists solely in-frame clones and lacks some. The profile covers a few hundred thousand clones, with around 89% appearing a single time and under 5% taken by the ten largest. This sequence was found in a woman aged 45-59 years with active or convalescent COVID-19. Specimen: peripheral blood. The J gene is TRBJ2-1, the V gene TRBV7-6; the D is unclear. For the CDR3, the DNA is TGTGCCAGCAGCTTAGCGAGTAGAGATGATGAGCAGTTCTTC. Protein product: CASSLASRDDEQFF.